The present entry profiles one T cell receptor (beta chain) with its context. What it binds is not known. V gave up 6 bases and J gave up 7 bases; unmatched junction bases: 15. The CDR3 extends over 17 amino acids. The germline gives CDR1 SEHNR, CDR2 FQNEAQ (reference sequence). The data stem from a study of cytomegalovirus exposure and HLA in healthy donors. Both 60 Vbeta primers and 13 Jbeta primers went into the PCR. Source study methods: Later, 80 million or so unique TCR beta chains were counted in an analysis, and roughly 10 million of them were shared. Sequenced by immunoSEQ multiplex PCR; TCRdb stores in-frame clones only, minus some. The D gene and trimming were derived from the DNA, and the V and J assignments and clone size from that table. The sample includes 95,000 to 150,000 clones, roughly 70% of them seen just once. Regarding the study as a whole: Most TCR beta V segments were productive about 90% or about 30% of the time in an earlier analysis. Solely CMV serostatus was available to characterize immune exposure.

Participants comprised healthy donors of bone marrow. Sequenced: PBMCs. This TCR derives from a woman in her forties in good health and CMV-seronegative. This chain connects TRBV7-9 to TRBJ2-2, with 9 bases fitting TRBD2. In DNA form, the CDR3 reads TGTGCCAGCAGATCCCGTCCAGCGGGAGGTACCGGCGGGGAGCTGTTTTTT. It specifies CASRSRPAGGTGGELFF. The full variable domain, its missing parts supplied by reference TRBV7-9 and TRBJ2-2, is DTGVSQNPRHKITKRGQNVTFRCDPISEHNRLYWYRQTLGQGPEFLTYFQNEAQLEKSRLLSDRFSAERPKGSFSTLEIQRTEQGDSAMYLCASRSRPAGGTGGELFFGEGSRLTVL.